Described below is a single T cell receptor beta chain sequence and its context. It has no known antigen specificity. Base qualities are not recorded, but no much larger clone differs from it by a single base. Reading from cysteine to phenylalanine, the CDR3 counts 13 amino acids. Of all the DNA, just the CDR3 is kept, 39 bases in frame from base 1. At the junction V is shortened by 5 bases and J by 5 bases, with 13 bases in between. CDR1 is given as SEHNR and CDR2 as FQNEAQ, both from the germline V gene (reference sequence). The immunoSEQ Assay, a bias-controlled multiplex PCR, was used to amplify TCRbeta CDR3 regions from genomic DNA. The authors' analysis ran thus. Nucleated cell counts per sample were estimated from amplification of reference gene primers within the assay. Sequence reads were collapsed and filtered to measure the absolute abundance of every unique TCRbeta CDR3 rearrangement. Productive Simpson clonality was computed per sample as the square root of Simpson's diversity index over productive rearrangements. Drawn from immuneACCESS, this table holds only the in-frame rearrangements with V and J called that TCRdb kept. Clones are partly lost; checked studies trace under half to an unresolved V gene and leave the rest unexplained. For V, J and clone size, that table is used; D and trimming come from the DNA. The sample data list roughly 100,000 clones, and 75% to 90% of these were observed just once. Jointly, the top ten make up approximately 12% of the sample.

The sample is drawn from a study of blood T cell repertoires in COVID-19 (dated by TCRdb to the early 2020s). For the study in its entirety: Samples covering the acute and convalescent phases of COVID-19 were provided by collaborators in the United States, Italy and Spain. The prospective study material was composed of cDNA or gDNA derived from T cells, B-cell-depleted T cells, or PBMCs. Deeply sampled blood TCRbeta repertoires from subjects exposed to, actively infected with, or recovered from COVID-19 were included in the dataset. A freely available public database, intended as a resource for researchers studying the immune response to SARS-CoV-2, is where the repertoires were released. The samples were drawn from the first 160 participants of the ongoing ImmuneRACE study and from 1,254 subjects provided by 6 global collaborators. Sample metadata almost always included a de-identified subject ID, COVID-19 status, age in years and sex. HLA class I and class II types, where available, came from metadata supplied by the sample provider rather than from assay-based typing. The research as a whole found: Clinical and demographic metadata were provided uncurated, with the amount varying by source and participant.

Whole blood was collected in K2EDTA tubes by collaborating institutions according to the institutions' own protocols. For TCRbeta analysis, collaborators shipped samples as frozen whole blood, isolated PBMCs, or DNA extracted from either of those sample types. The material sequenced was peripheral blood. The clonotype originates from a human donor in a cohort sampled during active COVID-19. The sequence is built from TRBV7-9 and TRBJ2-7, with a tentative D gene TRBD1 over 6 matching bases. The sequence in DNA is TGTGCCAGCAGCCCTAGGGACACCAACGAGCAGTACTTC. This yields the protein CASSPRDTNEQYF. Reference TRBV7-9 and TRBJ2-7 proteins supply the regions before and after the CDR3; the full variable domain is: DTGVSQNPRHKITKRGQNVTFRCDPISEHNRLYWYRQTLGQGPEFLTYFQNEAQLEKSRLLSDRFSAERPKGSFSTLEIQRTEQGDSAMYLCASSPRDTNEQYFGPGTRLTVT.